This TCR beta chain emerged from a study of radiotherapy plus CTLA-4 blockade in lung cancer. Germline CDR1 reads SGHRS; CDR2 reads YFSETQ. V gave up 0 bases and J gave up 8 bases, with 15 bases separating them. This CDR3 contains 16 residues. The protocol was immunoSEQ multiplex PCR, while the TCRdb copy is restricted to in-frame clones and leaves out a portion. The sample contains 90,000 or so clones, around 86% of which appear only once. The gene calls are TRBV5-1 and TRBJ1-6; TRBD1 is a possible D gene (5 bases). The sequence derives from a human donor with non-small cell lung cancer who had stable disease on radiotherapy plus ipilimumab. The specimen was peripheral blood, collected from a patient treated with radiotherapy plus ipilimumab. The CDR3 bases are TGCGCCAGCAGCTTGGCCCCCGACAGAGGGGATTCACCCCTCCACTTT. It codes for CASSLAPDRGDSPLHF.